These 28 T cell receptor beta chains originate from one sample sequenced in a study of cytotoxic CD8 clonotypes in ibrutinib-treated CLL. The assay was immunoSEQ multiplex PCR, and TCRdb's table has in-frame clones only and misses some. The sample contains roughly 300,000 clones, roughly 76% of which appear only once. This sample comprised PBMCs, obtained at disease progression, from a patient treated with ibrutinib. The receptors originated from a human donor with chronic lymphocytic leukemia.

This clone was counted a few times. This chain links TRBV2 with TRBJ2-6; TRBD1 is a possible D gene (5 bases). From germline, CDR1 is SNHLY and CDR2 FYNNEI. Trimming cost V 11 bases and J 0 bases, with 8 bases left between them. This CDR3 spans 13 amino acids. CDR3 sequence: CAADSSGANVLTF. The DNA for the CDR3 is TGTGCCGCCGACAGCTCTGGGGCCAACGTCCTGACTTTC.

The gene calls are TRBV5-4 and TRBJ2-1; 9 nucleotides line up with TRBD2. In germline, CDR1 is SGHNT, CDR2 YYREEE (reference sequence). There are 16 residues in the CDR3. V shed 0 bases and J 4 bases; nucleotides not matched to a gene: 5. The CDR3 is CASSLVAGGLYNEQFF. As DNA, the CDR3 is TGTGCCAGCAGCTTGGTGGCGGGGGGGCTTTACAATGAGCAGTTCTTC.

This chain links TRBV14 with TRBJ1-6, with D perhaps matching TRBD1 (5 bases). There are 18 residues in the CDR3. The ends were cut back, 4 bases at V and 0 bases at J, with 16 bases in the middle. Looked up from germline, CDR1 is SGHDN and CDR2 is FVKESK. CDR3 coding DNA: TGTGCCAGCAGCCGGAAGGCAGGGACCAGCTCCTATAATTCACCCCTCCACTTT. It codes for CASSRKAGTSSYNSPLHF.

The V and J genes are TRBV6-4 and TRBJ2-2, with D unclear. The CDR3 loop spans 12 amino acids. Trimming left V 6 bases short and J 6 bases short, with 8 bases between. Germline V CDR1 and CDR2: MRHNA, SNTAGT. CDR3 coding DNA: TGTGCCAGCAGCTCGACACCCGGGGAGCTGTTTTTT. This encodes CASSSTPGELFF.

CDR3 loop: CASRPGTRSEQFF. The CDR3 DNA reads TGTGCCAGCAGACCCGGGACTAGGAGTGAGCAGTTCTTC. The chain joins TRBV6-5 to TRBJ2-1, with TRBD2 matching over 8 bases. The CDR3 is made up of 13 amino acids. V was clipped by 6 bases and J by 9 bases; unmatched bases: 7. The germline V gene has CDR1 MNHEY and CDR2 SVGAGI.

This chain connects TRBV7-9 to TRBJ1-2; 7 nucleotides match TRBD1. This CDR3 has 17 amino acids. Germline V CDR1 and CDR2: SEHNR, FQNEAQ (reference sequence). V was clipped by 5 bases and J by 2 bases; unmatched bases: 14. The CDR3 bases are TGTGCCAGCAGCCACCCCAAAACCGGGACAGCAAACTATGGCTACACCTTC. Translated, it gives CASSHPKTGTANYGYTF.

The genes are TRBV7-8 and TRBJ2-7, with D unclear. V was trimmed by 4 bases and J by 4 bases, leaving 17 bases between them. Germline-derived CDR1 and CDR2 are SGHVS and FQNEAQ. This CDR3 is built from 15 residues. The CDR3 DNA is TGTGCCAGCAGCTCTTTACTTTCCGAGCCGTACGAGCAGTACTTC. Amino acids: CASSSLLSEPYEQYF.

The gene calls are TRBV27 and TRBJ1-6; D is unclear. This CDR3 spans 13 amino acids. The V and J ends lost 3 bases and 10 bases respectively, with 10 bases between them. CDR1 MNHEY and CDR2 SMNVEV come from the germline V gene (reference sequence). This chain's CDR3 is CASSFYLGSPLHF. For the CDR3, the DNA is TGTGCCAGCAGTTTTTACTTAGGCTCACCCCTCCACTTT.

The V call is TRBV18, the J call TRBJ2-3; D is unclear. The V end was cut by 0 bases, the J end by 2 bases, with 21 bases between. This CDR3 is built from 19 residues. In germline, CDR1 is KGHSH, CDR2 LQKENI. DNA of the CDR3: TGTGCCAGCTCACCACCGTTATCGTTGGGGTCCGGGTACACAGATACGCAGTATTTT. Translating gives CASSPPLSLGSGYTDTQYF.

The CDR3 here is CASSLVQGGDEQYF. For the CDR3, the DNA is TGCGCCAGCAGCTTGGTCCAGGGAGGGGACGAGCAGTACTTC. V and J are TRBV5-1 and TRBJ2-7, with 7 bases identical to TRBD2. In germline, CDR1 is SGHRS, CDR2 YFSETQ. This CDR3 is built from 14 residues. V lost 0 bases and J lost 5; bases outside the gene matches: 5. The variable domain in full, with the rest retrieved from reference TRBV5-1 and TRBJ2-7, is KAGVTQTPRYLIKTRGQQVTLSCSPISGHRSVSWYQQTPGQGLQFLFEYFSETQRNKGNFPGRFSGRQFSNSRSEMNVSTLELGDSALYLCASSLVQGGDEQYFGPGTRLTVT.

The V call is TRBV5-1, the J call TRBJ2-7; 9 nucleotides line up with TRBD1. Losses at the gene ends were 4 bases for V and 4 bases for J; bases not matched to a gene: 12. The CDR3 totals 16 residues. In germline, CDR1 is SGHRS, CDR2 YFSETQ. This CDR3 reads CASSGFPGQGVYEQYF. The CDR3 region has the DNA TGCGCCAGCAGCGGGTTTCCGGGACAGGGTGTGTACGAGCAGTACTTC.

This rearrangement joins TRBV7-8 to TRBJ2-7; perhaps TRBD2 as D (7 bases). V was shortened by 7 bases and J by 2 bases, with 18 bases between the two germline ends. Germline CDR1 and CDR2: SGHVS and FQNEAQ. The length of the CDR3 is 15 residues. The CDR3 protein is CASIPRGAIPYEQYF. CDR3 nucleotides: TGTGCCAGCATACCCCGGGGGGCCATTCCCTACGAGCAGTACTTC.

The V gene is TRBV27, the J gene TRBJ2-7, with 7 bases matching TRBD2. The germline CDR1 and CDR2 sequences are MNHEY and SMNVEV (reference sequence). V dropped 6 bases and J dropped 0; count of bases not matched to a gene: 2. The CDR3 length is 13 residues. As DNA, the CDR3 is TGTGCCAGCAGAGCGGGATCCTCCTACGAGCAGTACTTC. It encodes CASRAGSSYEQYF.

The CDR3 loop is CASSLGTSGIKDTQYF. CDR3 in DNA: TGTGCCAGCTCCCTTGGGACTAGCGGGATTAAGGATACGCAGTATTTT. This chain joins TRBV9 and TRBJ2-3; 13 nucleotides align to TRBD2. Germline lookup yields CDR1 SGDLS and CDR2 YYNGEE. Trimming took 7 bases from V and 6 from J; bases not matched to a gene: 11. This CDR3 is 16 amino acids long.

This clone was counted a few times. The CDR3: CATSSWTGGKGQYF. The CDR3 nucleotides are TGTGCCACCAGCAGTTGGACAGGGGGTAAGGGGCAGTACTTC. The chain links TRBV15 to TRBJ2-7; TRBD1 aligns across 10 bases. V lost 3 bases to trimming and J lost 9 bases; unmatched junction nucleotides: 8. There are 14 residues in the CDR3. Looked up from germline, CDR1 is LNHNV and CDR2 is YYDKDF (reference sequence).

The CDR3 DNA reads as TGTGCTAGTGGTCGGACAATAGAGACAGGCGAGCAGTACTTC. This gives the protein CASGRTIETGEQYF. This chain links TRBV12-5 with TRBJ2-7; TRBD1 is a possible D gene (6 bases). This CDR3 spans 14 amino acids. Per germline, CDR1 LGHNT and CDR2 FRNRAP. Trimming took off 5 bases at V and 6 bases at J, with 17 bases between the two ends.

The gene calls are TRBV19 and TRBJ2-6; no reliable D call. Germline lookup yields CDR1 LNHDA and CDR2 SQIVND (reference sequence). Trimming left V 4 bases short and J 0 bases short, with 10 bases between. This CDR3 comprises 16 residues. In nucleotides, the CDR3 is TGTGCCAGTAGTAGCCCCGAGCTCTCTGGGGCCAACGTCCTGACTTTC. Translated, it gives CASSSPELSGANVLTF.

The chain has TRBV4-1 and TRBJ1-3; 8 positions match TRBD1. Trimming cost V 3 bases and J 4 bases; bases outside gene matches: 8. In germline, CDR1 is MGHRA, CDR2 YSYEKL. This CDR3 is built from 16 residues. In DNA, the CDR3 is TGCGCCAGCAGCCATCCCGGGACAGGAGGGGGAAACACCATATATTTT. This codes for CASSHPGTGGGNTIYF.

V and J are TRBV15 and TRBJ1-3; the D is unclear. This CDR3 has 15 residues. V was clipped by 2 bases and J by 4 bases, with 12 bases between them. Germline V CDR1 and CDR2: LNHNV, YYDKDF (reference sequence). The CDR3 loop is CATSRRSLGGNTIYF. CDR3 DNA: TGTGCCACCAGCAGACGGAGCTTGGGGGGAAACACCATATATTTT.

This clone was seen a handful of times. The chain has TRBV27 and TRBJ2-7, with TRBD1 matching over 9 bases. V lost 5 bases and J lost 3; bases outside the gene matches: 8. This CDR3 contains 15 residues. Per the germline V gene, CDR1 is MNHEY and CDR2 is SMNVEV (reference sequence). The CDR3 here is CASSTNPGQGYEQYF. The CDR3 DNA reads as TGTGCCAGCAGTACCAACCCGGGACAGGGCTACGAGCAGTACTTC.

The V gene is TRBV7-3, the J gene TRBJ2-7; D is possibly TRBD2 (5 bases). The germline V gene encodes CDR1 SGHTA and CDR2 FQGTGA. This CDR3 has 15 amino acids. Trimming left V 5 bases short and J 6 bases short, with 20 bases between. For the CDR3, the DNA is TGTGCCAGCAGCCAAAACATCGGCCTAGGGAGCGAGCAGTACTTC. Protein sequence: CASSQNIGLGSEQYF.

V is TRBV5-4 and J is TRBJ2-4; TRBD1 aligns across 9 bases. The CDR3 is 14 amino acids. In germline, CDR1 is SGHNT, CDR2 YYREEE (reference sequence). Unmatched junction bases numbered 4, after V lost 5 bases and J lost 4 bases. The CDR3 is CASRSGQGKNIQYF. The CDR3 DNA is TGTGCCAGCAGGTCCGGACAGGGGAAAAACATTCAGTACTTC.

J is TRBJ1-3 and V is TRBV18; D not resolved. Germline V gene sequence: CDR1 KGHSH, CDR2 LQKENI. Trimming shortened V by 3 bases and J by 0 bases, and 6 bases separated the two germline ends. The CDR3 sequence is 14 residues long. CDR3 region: CASSPHVSGNTIYF. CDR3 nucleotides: TGTGCCAGCTCACCGCATGTCTCTGGAAACACCATATATTTT.

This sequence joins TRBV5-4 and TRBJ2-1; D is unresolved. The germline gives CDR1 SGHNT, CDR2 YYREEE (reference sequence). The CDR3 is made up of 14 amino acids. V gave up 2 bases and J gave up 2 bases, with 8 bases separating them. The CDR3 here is CASSFGQTYNEQFF. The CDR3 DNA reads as TGTGCCAGCAGCTTTGGCCAGACCTACAATGAGCAGTTCTTC.

CDR3 protein: CATRRQGRGDTQYF. The CDR3 DNA follows: TGTGCCACCAGGCGACAGGGTCGAGGCGATACGCAGTATTTT. The chain combines TRBV15 with TRBJ2-3, with 7 nucleotides matching TRBD1. CDR1 is LNHNV, CDR2 YYDKDF, per germline (reference sequence). The CDR3 is made up of 14 amino acids. The V segment lost 6 bases and the J segment 6 bases; nucleotides outside the gene matches: 9.

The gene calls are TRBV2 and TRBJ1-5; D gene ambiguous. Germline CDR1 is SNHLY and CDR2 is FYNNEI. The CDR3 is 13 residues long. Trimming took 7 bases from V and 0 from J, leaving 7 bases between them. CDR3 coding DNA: TGTGCCAGCAAGACTTATAGCAATCAGCCCCAGCATTTT. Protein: CASKTYSNQPQHF.

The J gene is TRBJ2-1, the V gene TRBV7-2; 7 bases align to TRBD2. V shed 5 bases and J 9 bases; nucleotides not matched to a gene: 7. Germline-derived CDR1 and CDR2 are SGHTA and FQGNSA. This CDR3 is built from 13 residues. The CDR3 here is CASSTRAGAEQFF. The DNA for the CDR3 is TGTGCCAGCAGCACCAGGGCGGGAGCTGAGCAGTTCTTC.

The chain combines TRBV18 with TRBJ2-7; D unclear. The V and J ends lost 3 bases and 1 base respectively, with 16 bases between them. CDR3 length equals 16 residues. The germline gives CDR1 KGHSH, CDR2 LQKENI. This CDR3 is CASSPPPTSRSYEQYF. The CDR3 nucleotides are TGTGCCAGCTCACCTCCACCGACCTCTAGGTCCTACGAGCAGTACTTC.